One sample yielded the 29 T cell receptor beta chains listed below, sequenced in a study of cytotoxic CD8 clonotypes in ibrutinib-treated CLL. Clones were sequenced by immunoSEQ multiplex PCR, and TCRdb holds only the in-frame ones, with some missing. The sample has roughly 130,000 clones; under 95% are singletons. The sample here was PBMCs, taken after 12 months of ibrutinib treatment. These TCRs come from a human donor with chronic lymphocytic leukemia.

This chain links TRBV28 with TRBJ1-5; D is unclear. The CDR3 loop spans 17 amino acids. Germline V lookup: CDR1 MDHEN, CDR2 SYDVKM. Trimming took 7 bases from V and 7 from J, leaving 26 bases between them. The CDR3 sequence: CASITSLDFDLGQPQHF. The CDR3 coding sequence is TGTGCCAGCATTACAAGCCTGGATTTCGATTTGGGACAGCCCCAGCATTTT. Using reference TRBV28 and TRBJ1-5 for the parts outside the CDR3, the full variable domain is DVKVTQSSRYLVKRTGEKVFLECVQDMDHENMFWYRQDPGLGLRLIYFSYDVKMKEKGDIPEGYSVSREKKERFSLILESASTNQTSMYLCASITSLDFDLGQPQHFGDGTRLSIL.

The rearrangement links TRBV5-1 to TRBJ1-1; TRBD1 is a possible D gene (5 bases). CDR3 length: 15 residues. Germline V lookup: CDR1 SGHRS, CDR2 YFSETQ. Trimming took 2 bases from V and 0 from J, leaving 11 bases between them. The CDR3 DNA reads as TGCGCCAGCAGCTTTCAGGGAACTATGAACACTGAAGCTTTCTTT. This codes for CASSFQGTMNTEAFF.

This rearrangement joins TRBV7-8 to TRBJ1-5, with TRBD1 matching over 7 bases. The CDR3 spans 14 residues. Germline V lookup: CDR1 SGHVS, CDR2 FQNEAQ. V was clipped by 5 bases and J by 7 bases; unmatched bases: 8. CDR3 sequence: CASSPTGLEQPQHF. The CDR3 nucleotides are TGTGCCAGCAGCCCGACAGGGCTCGAGCAGCCCCAGCATTTT.

This chain's CDR3 is CASSVQEGRNIQYF. The CDR3 coding sequence is TGTGCCAGCAGCGTGCAAGAGGGGAGGAACATTCAGTACTTC. The V gene is TRBV9, the J gene TRBJ2-4; D may be TRBD2 (6 bases). With 2 bases removed from V and 7 bases from J, the gap between germline ends came to 13 bases. Germline values: CDR1 SGDLS, CDR2 YYNGEE. This CDR3 region has 14 residues. Supplemented by reference TRBV9 and TRBJ2-4, the full variable domain reads DSGVTQTPKHLITATGQRVTLRCSPRSGDLSVYWYQQSLDQGLQFLIQYYNGEERAKGNILERFSAQQFPDLHSELNLSSLELGDSALYFCASSVQEGRNIQYFGAGTRLSVL.

This chain joins TRBV30 and TRBJ2-6, with 9 nucleotides matching TRBD1. The CDR3 spans 16 residues. Germline V gene lookup returns CDR1 GTSNPN and CDR2 SVGIG (reference sequence). J gave up 2 bases and V 5 bases, and 7 bases lay outside the gene matches. The CDR3 coding sequence is TGTGCCTGGCTCCGGGACAGGGCCCCTGGGGCCAACGTCCTGACTTTC. The encoded protein is CAWLRDRAPGANVLTF.

This clone appeared a single time. This rearrangement joins TRBV5-1 to TRBJ2-5, with D perhaps being TRBD1 or TRBD2 (6 bases each). The CDR3 length is 15 residues. Between the trimmed V and J ends, which lost 2 bases and 7 bases, there was a span of 18 bases. CDR1 and CDR2 (germline): SGHRS, YFSETQ. The CDR3 sequence: CASSFDGGGTGTQYF. As DNA, the CDR3 is TGCGCCAGCAGCTTTGACGGGGGCGGGACTGGGACCCAGTACTTC.

V usage is TRBV7-9 and J usage is TRBJ1-1; no clear D. V was cut by 4 bases and J by 8 bases, with 8 bases left in between. CDR1 is SEHNR and CDR2 is FQNEAQ in the germline V gene (reference sequence). The CDR3 loop spans 11 amino acids. CDR3 DNA: TGTGCCAGCAGCTCCCGTATCGAAGCTTTCTTT. It yields the protein CASSSRIEAFF.

V and J are TRBV4-1 and TRBJ2-4; D is undetermined. The germline gives CDR1 MGHRA, CDR2 YSYEKL. CDR3 length equals 15 residues. V was shortened by 0 bases and J by 0 bases, with 6 bases between the two germline ends. The CDR3 sequence: CASSQDRVAKNIQYF. In DNA form, the CDR3 reads TGCGCCAGCAGCCAAGATCGGGTAGCCAAAAACATTCAGTACTTC.

The J gene is TRBJ1-3, the V gene TRBV29-1; D might be TRBD1 (5 bases). Germline values: CDR1 SQVTM, CDR2 ANQGSEA. The CDR3 loop spans 13 amino acids. The ends were cut back, 5 bases at V and 1 base at J, with 9 bases in the middle. This CDR3 is CSVLGVSGNTIYF. CDR3 nucleotides: TGCAGCGTTCTGGGGGTTTCTGGAAACACCATATATTTT.

This CDR3 is CASSLLASPPEAFF. CDR3 sequence (DNA): TGTGCCAGCAGCTTACTGGCCAGTCCCCCTGAAGCTTTCTTT. The chain combines TRBV7-2 with TRBJ1-1; D is undetermined. The CDR3 consists of 14 residues. Trimming stripped 2 bases from V and 6 bases from J, with 13 bases between. Germline CDR1 SGHTA, CDR2 FQGNSA.

This chain uses TRBV18 with TRBJ2-2; D unresolved. The CDR3 length is 12 residues. The germline gives CDR1 KGHSH, CDR2 LQKENI. Trimming removed 6 bases from V and 6 bases from J, with 8 bases in between. The CDR3 DNA is TGTGCCAGCTCCCCTGGAGCCGGGGAGCTGTTTTTT. The encoded protein is CASSPGAGELFF. The variable domain in full, completed from reference TRBV18 and TRBJ2-2, reads NAGVMQNPRHLVRRRGQEARLRCSPMKGHSHVYWYRQLPEEGLKFMVYLQKENIIDESGMPKERFSAEFPKEGPSILRIQQVVRGDSAAYFCASSPGAGELFFGEGSRLTVL.

V usage is TRBV7-9 and J usage is TRBJ2-7, with TRBD1 matching 9 bases. The CDR3 covers 18 residues. With V trimmed by 4 bases and J by 2 bases, 15 bases remained unmatched. CDR1 is SEHNR, CDR2 FQNEAQ, per germline (reference sequence). Here the CDR3 DNA reads TGTGCCAGCAGCTCCCGAGGACAGGGGAGCCAGGTTCCCTACGAGCAGTACTTC. Residues: CASSSRGQGSQVPYEQYF.

The V and J genes are TRBV4-1 and TRBJ2-5, with D perhaps matching TRBD2 (6 bases). This CDR3 comprises 15 residues. Trimming stripped 1 base from V and 7 bases from J, with 16 bases between. Germline V gene data show CDR1 as MGHRA and CDR2 as YSYEKL. The chain's CDR3 is CASSQAQGLQWTQYF. The CDR3 nucleotides are TGCGCCAGCAGCCAAGCTCAGGGACTCCAATGGACCCAGTACTTC.

J is TRBJ2-5 and V is TRBV5-6; D call uncertain. CDR1 is SGHDT and CDR2 is YYEEEE in the germline V gene. V was clipped by 0 bases and J by 3 bases, with 3 bases between them. This CDR3 has 12 amino acids. CDR3 nucleotide sequence: TGTGCCAGCAGCTTGGAGGAAGAGACCCAGTACTTC. Protein sequence: CASSLEEETQYF.

This clone was seen once. The sample has other DNA sequences that encode this CDR3 too. This chain uses TRBV7-9 with TRBJ1-1, with D possibly being TRBD1 (6 bases). V dropped 1 base and J dropped 5 bases, with 11 bases sitting between them. Per germline, CDR1 SEHNR and CDR2 FQNEAQ (reference sequence). The CDR3 contains 14 residues. The CDR3: CASSLGRGGTEAFF. CDR3 DNA sequence: TGTGCCAGCAGCTTAGGCAGGGGTGGTACTGAAGCTTTCTTT.

The V call is TRBV11-2, the J call TRBJ2-1, with D perhaps TRBD1 or TRBD2 (5 bases each). This CDR3 is 13 amino acids long. The V end lost 5 bases, the J end lost 10 bases, and 15 bases lay between the germline ends. Germline CDR1 and CDR2: SGHAT and FQNNGV. The CDR3 sequence: CASSLLGRREQFF. The CDR3 nucleotides read TGTGCCAGCAGCCTACTGGGACGTAGGGAGCAGTTCTTC.

V usage is TRBV29-1 and J usage is TRBJ1-5; D is undetermined. Germline V lookup: CDR1 SQVTM, CDR2 ANQGSEA. Trimming left V 4 bases short and J 0 bases short, with 7 bases between. The length of the CDR3 is 13 residues. The chain's CDR3 is CSVADGSNQPQHF. The DNA for the CDR3 is TGCAGCGTTGCTGACGGTAGCAATCAGCCCCAGCATTTT.

The chain carries TRBV27 and TRBJ2-7; perhaps TRBD1 as D (6 bases). CDR3 size: 14 residues. Per the germline V gene, CDR1 is MNHEY and CDR2 is SMNVEV (reference sequence). Trimming removed 5 bases at V and 3 bases at J, with 14 bases between. CDR3 nucleotides: TGTGCCAGCAGTCCCCGACAGGACGGCTACGAGCAGTACTTC. Translated: CASSPRQDGYEQYF.

The CDR3 DNA sequence: TGTGCCACCAGCAGAGGTGGGTGGGCTGGAAACACCATATATTTT. This sequence encodes CATSRGGWAGNTIYF. This chain connects TRBV15 to TRBJ1-3; D unresolved. The CDR3 spans 15 residues. The V gene's germline CDR1 is LNHNV and CDR2 YYDKDF (reference sequence). The V end was cut by 1 base, the J end by 2 bases, with 9 bases between.

V is TRBV25-1 and J is TRBJ2-3; no firm D call. With 2 bases removed from V and 0 bases from J, the gap between germline ends came to 9 bases. The CDR3 loop spans 15 amino acids. The germline V gene encodes CDR1 MGHDK and CDR2 SYGVNS. The CDR3 is CASSEPGASTDTQYF. The CDR3 coding sequence is TGTGCCAGCAGTGAACCGGGCGCAAGCACAGATACGCAGTATTTT.

On this clone: Other DNA sequences in the sample encode the same CDR3. The gene calls are TRBV5-1 and TRBJ1-1, with D possibly TRBD1 on 6 matching bases. The CDR3 sequence is 14 residues long. The V and J ends lost 0 bases and 1 base respectively, with 7 bases between them. The germline gives CDR1 SGHRS, CDR2 YFSETQ. CDR3 sequence (DNA): TGCGCCAGCAGCTTGGCGGGGGCGAACACTGAAGCTTTCTTT. Encoded protein: CASSLAGANTEAFF.

V is TRBV7-2 and J is TRBJ2-5; weak D call: TRBD1 (5 bases). CDR3 size: 13 residues. Germline assignment: CDR1 SGHTA and CDR2 FQGNSA. The V end was cut by 0 bases, the J end by 5 bases, with 7 bases between. The CDR3 bases are TGTGCCAGCAGCTTAGCTGGGGCGGAGACCCAGTACTTC. This sequence encodes CASSLAGAETQYF.

The chain uses TRBV5-1 and TRBJ1-3; D gene uncertain. CDR3 size: 13 residues. Germline V gene lookup returns CDR1 SGHRS and CDR2 YFSETQ. V was trimmed by 5 bases and J by 1 base, leaving 7 bases between them. For the CDR3, the DNA is TGCGCCAGCAGTCAAGGTTCTGGAAACACCATATATTTT. Its protein is CASSQGSGNTIYF.

The table lists this clone with a few counts. This chain uses TRBV6-6 with TRBJ1-5, with D possibly matching TRBD1 (6 bases). The germline V gene has CDR1 MNHNY and CDR2 SVGAGI (reference sequence). V dropped 6 bases and J dropped 7 bases, with 13 bases sitting between them. The CDR3 has 13 amino acids. This CDR3 is CASRPDSRQPQHF. In DNA form, the CDR3 reads TGTGCCAGCAGACCGGACAGTCGGCAGCCCCAGCATTTT.

The chain employs TRBV28 and TRBJ2-1; 9 positions match TRBD2. CDR3 length: 15 amino acids. The germline V gene encodes CDR1 MDHEN and CDR2 SYDVKM. V was clipped by 6 bases and J by 12 bases; unmatched bases: 15. CDR3 protein: CASRSSGRSGVLQFF. CDR3 bases: TGTGCCAGCAGGTCAAGCGGGAGGTCAGGGGTTTTGCAGTTCTTC.

This clone was recorded only once. The chain recombines TRBV9 with TRBJ1-2; the match to TRBD1 covers 7 bases. The V gene end was trimmed by 0 bases and the J gene end by 0 bases; junction bases not matched to a gene: 11. This CDR3 contains 18 residues. Germline lookup yields CDR1 SGDLS and CDR2 YYNGEE. CDR3 loop: CASSVANPTGTANYGYTF. The CDR3 nucleotides are TGTGCCAGCAGCGTAGCTAATCCGACAGGGACAGCTAACTATGGCTACACCTTC.

The chain couples TRBV2 to TRBJ1-3; D remains ambiguous. V was clipped by 1 base and J by 4 bases, with 11 bases between them. Per the germline V gene, CDR1 is SNHLY and CDR2 is FYNNEI. This CDR3 has 15 residues. CDR3 residues: CASSEGDRWGNTIYF. As DNA, the CDR3 is TGTGCCAGCAGTGAAGGGGATCGTTGGGGAAACACCATATATTTT. The full variable domain, its missing parts supplied by reference TRBV2 and TRBJ1-3, is EPEVTQTPSHQVTQMGQEVILRCVPISNHLYFYWYRQILGQKVEFLVSFYNNEISEKSEIFDDQFSVERPDGSNFTLKIRSTKLEDSAMYFCASSEGDRWGNTIYFGEGSWLTVV.

There are a few counts of this clone. The chain recombines TRBV7-2 with TRBJ1-3, with 8 bases identical to TRBD1. This CDR3 region has 15 residues. Trimming at V came to 3 bases and at J to 2 bases, leaving 3 bases not matched to a gene. Looked up from germline, CDR1 is SGHTA and CDR2 is FQGNSA. The DNA of the CDR3 is TGTGCCAGCAGCTTTACGACAGGGGCTGGAAACACCATATATTTT. Its protein is CASSFTTGAGNTIYF.

The J gene is TRBJ1-2, the V gene TRBV7-2, with D perhaps matching TRBD1 (6 bases). In germline, CDR1 is SGHTA, CDR2 FQGNSA. The CDR3 contains 13 residues. The V end lost 5 bases, the J end lost 6 bases, and 13 bases lay between the germline ends. CDR3 sequence reads: CASSDIHRDGYTF. In DNA, the CDR3 is TGTGCCAGCAGCGATATCCACAGGGATGGCTACACCTTC.